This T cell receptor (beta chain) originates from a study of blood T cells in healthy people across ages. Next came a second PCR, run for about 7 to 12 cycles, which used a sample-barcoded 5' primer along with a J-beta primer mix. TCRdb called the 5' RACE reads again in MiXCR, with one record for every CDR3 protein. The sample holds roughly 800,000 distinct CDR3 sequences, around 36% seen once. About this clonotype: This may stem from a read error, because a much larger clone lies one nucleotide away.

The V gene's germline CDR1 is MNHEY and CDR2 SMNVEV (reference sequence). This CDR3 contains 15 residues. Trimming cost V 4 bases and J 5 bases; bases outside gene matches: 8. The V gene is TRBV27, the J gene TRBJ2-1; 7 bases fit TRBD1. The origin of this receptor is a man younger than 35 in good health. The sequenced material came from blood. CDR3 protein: CASSSSTGSHNEQFF. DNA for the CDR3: TGTGCCAGCAGTTCGTCGACAGGGTCCCACAATGAGCAGTTCTTC.